A selection of T cell receptor beta chains follows, all from one sample in a study of post-analysis software for immune sequencing data. TCRdb redid the calling of the PCR reads with MiXCR, one entry per CDR3 protein. Of 600,000 to 750,000 distinct CDR3 sequences in the sample, 55% to 60% are singletons; the top ten hold about 11%. The sequencing sample was made of blood. Receptors originate from a girl aged 2-10 years with multiple sclerosis. The CDR3 runs from the conserved cysteine through the conserved F or W. Fields, in order: clone size, V gene, D gene, J gene, CDR3 DNA, CDR3 protein. D genes are given only for firm matches. Expanded clones get a size class; other rows say once, few or many, or leave the size out.

>-|TRBV10-2|-|TRBJ1-2
TGCGCCAGCAGTGAGTCGGGACTCCGCGCGGGTAATGGCTACACCTTC
CASSESGLRAGNGYTF
>-|TRBV7-2|-|TRBJ2-3
TGTGCCAGCAGCTTAGCGGGAGGCGGGACTTTAACAGATACGCAGTATTTT
CASSLAGGGTLTDTQYF
>-|TRBV9|TRBD1|TRBJ2-7
TGTGCCAGCAGCGGACAGGGGTACTCCTACGAGCAGTACTTC
CASSGQGYSYEQYF
>-|TRBV20-1|TRBD2|TRBJ2-5
TGCAGTGCTAGAGGAGCGGGGGGCCTTACCCAAGAGACCCAGTACTTC
CSARGAGGLTQETQYF
>-|TRBV5-1|-|TRBJ2-3
TGCGCCAGCAGCTTACTAGACATTAACAGGCGACGTAGCACAGATACGCAGTATTTT
CASSLLDINRRRSTDTQYF
>few|TRBV7-6|-|TRBJ2-1
TGTGCCAGCAGCCCCACGCGGCTAGCGCCTCAGATGGGCTCCTACAATGAGCAGTTCTTC
CASSPTRLAPQMGSYNEQFF
>-|TRBV10-3|TRBD1|TRBJ2-5
TGTGCCATCAGTGAGCCCTCCGGGACAGGGGGCCAGGGGGAGACCCAGTACTTC
CAISEPSGTGGQGETQYF
>-|TRBV28|TRBD2|TRBJ2-7
TGTGCCAGCAGTTTAAGTACTAGCGGGAGTGGCGAGCAGTACTTC
CASSLSTSGSGEQYF
>-|TRBV7-9|TRBD2|TRBJ2-7
TGTGCCAGCACCAGCAACAACGGGAGGGCCGTCTACGAGCAGTACTTC
CASTSNNGRAVYEQYF
>-|TRBV21-1|-|TRBJ1-2
TGTGCCAGCCCAGACAGGGGTGGTGGCTACACCTTC
CASPDRGGGYTF
>-|TRBV6-5|TRBD1|TRBJ1-1
TGTGCCAGCAGCTGGACAGGGACCACTGAAGCTTTCTTT
CASSWTGTTEAFF
>-|TRBV12-3/TRBV12-4|TRBD1|TRBJ1-2
TGTGCCAGCAGAAGACAGGGACCCTATGGCTACACCTTC
CASRRQGPYGYTF
>-|TRBV7-2|-|TRBJ2-1
TGTGCCAGCAGCTTAGTCGGGTCTGCCGAGCAGTTCTTC
CASSLVGSAEQFF
>-|TRBV29-1|-|TRBJ2-7
TGCAGCGTTGAAGGGGGACATCTAGCCTACGAGCAGTACTTC
CSVEGGHLAYEQYF
>-|TRBV5-1|TRBD2|TRBJ2-7
TGCGCCAGCAGCTTGAGTAGCGGGAACTACGAGCAGTACTTC
CASSLSSGNYEQYF